This T cell receptor (beta chain) was profiled in a study of shared clonotypes between healthy human individuals. Broader study findings: Only a few donors were included, so the genetic and exposure-history diversity represented was limited.

The method was immunoSEQ multiplex PCR; TCRdb's version includes in-frame clones alone and lacks a portion of them. The profile covers around 1.6 million clones, with 95% to 99% appearing a single time and around 0.45% taken by the ten largest. On this clone itself: What it recognizes is unknown.

Per germline, CDR1 MNHEY and CDR2 SMNVEV (reference sequence). Trimming took 5 bases from V and 2 from J; bases not matched to a gene: 8. CDR3 size: 16 residues. Every one of the donors was a Caucasian adult that lived in Nashville, Tennessee. The chain links TRBV27 to TRBJ1-3; 8 bases are a match to TRBD1. The sequenced sample was naive CD4+ T cells sorted from blood. Subset here: CD45RA+ positively selected. The receptor's source is a man under 40 in good health. The CDR3 bases are TGTGCCAGCAGTAGAACCGGACAGGGCACTGGAAACACCATATATTTT. It encodes CASSRTGQGTGNTIYF.